The 8 T cell receptor beta chains below were found in one sample sequenced in a study of T cells in Graves' hyperthyroidism and ophthalmopathy. RNA transcripts were the template for amplifying TCR beta CDR3 regions. In the first-round RT-PCR of the TCR CDR3, the HTBI primer set was used. TCRdb used MiXCR to reprocess the multiplex PCR reads, holding one entry per CDR3 protein. The sample holds under 400,000 distinct CDR3 sequences, approximately 17% seen once. The source material was blood. These receptors originate from a man aged 25-45 years with Graves' hyperthyroidism.

This clonotype has a count of ten or more. The chain carries TRBV18 and TRBJ1-1; D gene ambiguous. The CDR3 has 14 residues. Germline lookup yields CDR1 KGHSH and CDR2 LQKENI. Trimming took off 3 bases at V and 1 base at J, with 9 bases between the two ends. This chain's CDR3 is CASSPADGNTEAFF. DNA of the CDR3: TGTGCCAGCTCACCCGCGGACGGGAACACTGAAGCTTTCTTT. Variable domain in full (rest from reference TRBV18 and TRBJ1-1): NAGVMQNPRHLVRRRGQEARLRCSPMKGHSHVYWYRQLPEEGLKFMVYLQKENIIDESGMPKERFSAEFPKEGPSILRIQQVVRGDSAAYFCASSPADGNTEAFFGQGTRLTVV.

This clonotype came up a few times. CDR3 loop: CASSLTGGHTEAFF. Written as DNA, the CDR3 is TGTGCCAGCAGCTTGACAGGGGGCCACACTGAAGCTTTCTTT. V usage is TRBV7-9 and J usage is TRBJ1-1; 10 bases are shared with TRBD1. This CDR3 contains 14 residues. Germline CDR1 and CDR2: SEHNR and FQNEAQ (reference sequence). Germline trimming cut 3 bases from V and 3 bases from J; bases unmatched to any gene: 1.

There are a few counts of this clonotype. CDR3 amino acids: CASSPVAVTGTDTQYF. The DNA for the CDR3 is TGTGCCAGTAGTCCCGTAGCGGTAACCGGGACAGATACGCAGTATTTT. The rearrangement links TRBV19 to TRBJ2-3; tentatively, D is TRBD2 (6 bases). Per germline, CDR1 LNHDA and CDR2 SQIVND (reference sequence). The CDR3 is 16 residues long. Between the trimmed V and J ends, which lost 5 bases and 3 bases, there was a span of 18 bases. Full variable domain (rest looked up from reference TRBV19 and TRBJ2-3): DGGITQSPKYLFRKEGQNVTLSCEQNLNHDAMYWYRQDPGQGLRLIYYSQIVNDFQKGDIAEGYSVSREKKESFPLTVTSAQKNPTAFYLCASSPVAVTGTDTQYFGPGTRLTVL.

This clonotype was seen at least ten times. This chain uses TRBV28 with TRBJ1-5, with no clear D. Germline CDR1 and CDR2: MDHEN and SYDVKM. The CDR3 consists of 15 residues. Trimming removed 5 bases from V and 3 bases from J, with 14 bases in between. The CDR3 protein is CASSRDGGSNQPQHF. In DNA form, the CDR3 reads TGTGCCAGCAGTCGAGACGGAGGTTCCAATCAGCCCCAGCATTTT. Full variable domain (missing parts from reference TRBV28 and TRBJ1-5): DVKVTQSSRYLVKRTGEKVFLECVQDMDHENMFWYRQDPGLGLRLIYFSYDVKMKEKGDIPEGYSVSREKKERFSLILESASTNQTSMYLCASSRDGGSNQPQHFGDGTRLSIL.

In its sample, this clonotype was seen many times. The CDR3 loop reads CASSLWGSGYTF. In nucleotides, the CDR3 is TGTGCCAGCAGCTTATGGGGGTCGGGCTACACCTTC. The gene calls are TRBV7-2 and TRBJ1-2; a weak D match, TRBD1 (5 bases). The CDR3 contains 12 residues. Germline-derived CDR1 and CDR2 are SGHTA and FQGNSA. With 2 bases removed from V and 8 bases from J, the gap between germline ends came to 9 bases.

This clonotype was counted many times. CDR3 protein: CASSATGTTQYF. The CDR3 bases are TGTGCCAGCAGTGCGACTGGGACGACGCAGTACTTC. The genes are TRBV2 and TRBJ2-7; the D call may be TRBD1 or TRBD2 (5 bases each). V was shortened by 4 bases and J by 9 bases, with 13 bases between the two germline ends. This CDR3 is 12 amino acids long. CDR1 is SNHLY and CDR2 is FYNNEI in the germline V gene.

A remark on this clonotype: This sequence may be a read error, since a much larger clone differs from it by one base. The chain recombines TRBV5-5 with TRBJ1-2; D might be TRBD1 (5 bases). CDR3 length: 13 residues. The germline CDR1 and CDR2 sequences are SGHKS and YYEKEE (reference sequence). Here the CDR3 DNA reads TGTGCCAGCAGCTTCGGGACTAACTATGGCTACAGCTTC. Its translation: CASSFGTNYGYSF.

This clonotype was seen at least ten times. The rearrangement joins TRBV12-3 or TRBV12-4 to TRBJ1-1; tentative D call: TRBD1 (5 bases). V lost 4 bases and J 0 bases, leaving 6 bases between the germline ends. The CDR3 is 13 amino acids. The CDR3 here is CASSWGMNTEAFF. As DNA, the CDR3 is TGTGCCAGCAGTTGGGGGATGAACACTGAAGCTTTCTTT.